The 20 T cell receptor beta chains listed next were all sequenced from one sample in a study of shared clonotypes between healthy human individuals (dated by TCRdb to 2020 to 2021). Library creation used the immunoSEQ multiplex PCR assay. Sourced from immuneACCESS, this table was stored by TCRdb with only in-frame sequences that have V and J called. A share of the clones is absent; for the studies checked, an unresolved V gene accounts for under half, and the remainder has no known explanation. The sample table shows about 530,000 clones, and 96% are seen once. Together, the top ten hold 0.05% to 0.07% of the sample. Sample: naive CD4+ T cells sorted from blood. Taken with the paper, the label for cell subset or site translates to: CD45RA+ positively selected. The receptors were gathered from a woman aged 25 to 39 in good health.

The V gene is TRBV11-2, the J gene TRBJ1-2; tentative D call: TRBD1 (6 bases). In germline, CDR1 is SGHAT, CDR2 FQNNGV. This CDR3 region has 14 residues. V was pared by 1 base and J by 7 bases, with 13 bases between. CDR3 region: CASSLVNVRGGYTF. Written as DNA, the CDR3 is TGTGCCAGCAGCTTAGTGAACGTCAGGGGTGGCTACACCTTC.

The chain recombines TRBV4-2 with TRBJ2-7; TRBD2 aligns across 10 bases. CDR1 is LGHNA, CDR2 YNFKEQ, per germline. J gave up 3 bases and V 0 bases, and 5 bases lay outside the gene matches. This CDR3 contains 16 residues. The CDR3 sequence is CASSQDPAGGIYEQYF. The CDR3 DNA reads TGTGCCAGCAGCCAAGATCCAGCGGGAGGGATCTACGAGCAGTACTTC.

This chain connects TRBV5-1 to TRBJ1-1; D is undetermined. The CDR3 length is 13 residues. Germline V lookup: CDR1 SGHRS, CDR2 YFSETQ. V shed 5 bases and J shed 1 base, with 9 bases lying between them. In nucleotides, the CDR3 is TGCGCCAGCAGGGAGGAACAGAACACTGAAGCTTTCTTT. Encoded protein: CASREEQNTEAFF. Combining the CDR3 with reference TRBV5-1 and TRBJ1-1 gives the whole variable domain KAGVTQTPRYLIKTRGQQVTLSCSPISGHRSVSWYQQTPGQGLQFLFEYFSETQRNKGNFPGRFSGRQFSNSRSEMNVSTLELGDSALYLCASREEQNTEAFFGQGTRLTVV.

The chain carries TRBV19 and TRBJ2-5, with TRBD1 identical over 7 bases. This CDR3 comprises 14 residues. The V and J ends lost 4 bases and 2 bases, in that order; junction bases with no gene match: 4. Germline values: CDR1 LNHDA, CDR2 SQIVND (reference sequence). CDR3: CASSRAGGQETQYF. The CDR3 DNA is TGTGCCAGTAGTAGGGCAGGGGGTCAAGAGACCCAGTACTTC.

The rearrangement uses TRBV6-5 and TRBJ2-1, with 11 bases that match TRBD2. From germline, CDR1 is MNHEY and CDR2 SVGAGI. Losses at the gene ends were 4 bases for V and 6 bases for J; bases not matched to a gene: 2. The CDR3 spans 14 residues. The CDR3 DNA is TGTGCCAGCAGTTCGACTAGCGGGACCAATGAGCAGTTCTTC. Translation gives CASSSTSGTNEQFF.

CDR3 region: CASSSGWGEAFF. The CDR3 nucleotides are TGTGCCAGCAGCTCAGGGTGGGGTGAAGCTTTCTTT. The chain links TRBV27 to TRBJ1-1; possible D gene TRBD1, 5 bases. The germline gives CDR1 MNHEY, CDR2 SMNVEV (reference sequence). This CDR3 comprises 12 residues. Trimming removed 6 bases from V and 7 bases from J, with 12 bases in between.

J is TRBJ1-2 and V is TRBV7-8; TRBD1 is a possible D gene (6 bases). From germline, CDR1 is SGHVS and CDR2 FQNEAQ. This CDR3 spans 16 amino acids. Trimming pared 0 bases from V and 4 bases from J, leaving 15 bases between. CDR3 amino acids: CASSLARGGGLYGYTF. The CDR3 DNA reads as TGTGCCAGCAGCTTAGCGCGAGGGGGAGGTCTCTATGGCTACACCTTC. The whole variable domain, remainder taken from reference TRBV7-8 and TRBJ1-2, is GAGVSQSPRYKVAKRGQDVALRCDPISGHVSLFWYQQALGQGPEFLTYFQNEAQLDKSGLPSDRFFAERPEGSVSTLKIQRTQQEDSAVYLCASSLARGGGLYGYTFGSGTRLTVV.

The chain has TRBV10-1 and TRBJ2-2; 11 bases are shared with TRBD2. Germline V lookup: CDR1 WNHNN, CDR2 SYGVQD (reference sequence). The length of the CDR3 is 17 residues. V gave up 3 bases and J gave up 4 bases; unmatched junction bases: 7. The CDR3 spells CASSDSGRASGTGELFF. The CDR3 DNA reads as TGCGCCAGCAGTGATAGCGGGAGGGCCTCGGGCACCGGGGAGCTGTTTTTT.

This sequence joins TRBV28 and TRBJ2-5; D ambiguous. The J call may be in error: the DNA end matches TRBJ2-7 better. Per the germline V gene, CDR1 is MDHEN and CDR2 is SYDVKM. The CDR3 length is 16 residues. The CDR3 here is CASSFSQLETSYEQYF. CDR3 DNA sequence: TGTGCCAGCAGTTTCTCCCAATTGGAGACATCCTACGAGCAGTACTTC.

The chain is built from TRBV27 and TRBJ1-2, with TRBD1 identical over 8 bases. The CDR3 is 12 residues long. The junction had 3 bases not matched to a gene; V was cut back by 6 bases and J by 6 bases. Germline CDR1 is MNHEY and CDR2 is SMNVEV (reference sequence). The CDR3 DNA reads TGTGCCAGCAGAGGACAGGGTCATGGCTACACCTTC. Translating it yields CASRGQGHGYTF.

The V gene is TRBV4-1, the J gene TRBJ1-6; D might be TRBD1 (5 bases). CDR1 and CDR2 (germline): MGHRA, YSYEKL. This CDR3 is built from 13 residues. The V end lost 1 base, the J end lost 14 bases, and 12 bases lay between the germline ends. For the CDR3, the DNA is TGCGCCAGCAGCCAAGGGACATTTAGGGCCCTCCACTTT. It translates to CASSQGTFRALHF.

The rearrangement uses TRBV10-2 and TRBJ2-7; D may correspond to TRBD1 or TRBD2 (5 bases each). The CDR3 consists of 12 residues. Germline loops: CDR1 WSHSY, CDR2 SAAADI. Trimming left V 8 bases short and J 1 base short, with 9 bases between. The CDR3 bases are TGCGCCAGCCGGGGCAGGTCCTACGAGCAGTACTTC. Translating gives CASRGRSYEQYF.

The V call is TRBV2, the J call TRBJ1-5; D is unclear. Germline lookup yields CDR1 SNHLY and CDR2 FYNNEI. Trimming took off 2 bases at V and 2 bases at J, with 10 bases between the two ends. The length of the CDR3 is 15 residues. CDR3 DNA: TGTGCCAGCAGTGAATTTTTTTTTGGCAATCAGCCCCAGCATTTT. Encoded protein: CASSEFFFGNQPQHF.

This clone has a single count. The CDR3 DNA reads TGTGCCAGCAGTTACGGACCGCCTGGGGCCAACGTCCTGACTTTC. Translating gives CASSYGPPGANVLTF. The chain recombines TRBV6-6 with TRBJ2-6; D unclear. V dropped 2 bases and J dropped 2 bases, with 7 bases sitting between them. Germline V CDR1 and CDR2: MNHNY, SVGAGI (reference sequence). The CDR3 contains 15 residues.

J is TRBJ2-7 and V is TRBV10-3; a weak D match, TRBD1 (6 bases). The V gene's germline CDR1 is ENHRY and CDR2 SYGVKD. V gave up 6 bases and J gave up 4 bases, with 16 bases separating them. The CDR3 contains 14 residues. The CDR3: CAISEGVGIYEQYF. CDR3 DNA: TGTGCCATCAGCGAGGGGGTTGGTATTTACGAGCAGTACTTC.

This chain joins TRBV2 and TRBJ2-5; D is possibly TRBD1 (5 bases). Trimming took off 6 bases at V and 1 base at J, with 15 bases between the two ends. This CDR3 contains 15 residues. CDR1 and CDR2 (germline): SNHLY, FYNNEI. CDR3 loop: CASSPDRNLQETQYF. CDR3 in DNA: TGTGCCAGCAGCCCCGACAGAAACCTCCAAGAGACCCAGTACTTC.

The V and J genes are TRBV18 and TRBJ2-1; D is ambiguous. Trimming removed 2 bases from V and 9 bases from J, with 11 bases in between. There are 13 residues in the CDR3. Per germline, CDR1 KGHSH and CDR2 LQKENI. As DNA, the CDR3 is TGTGCCAGCTCACCATCAGACACAAGTGAGCAGTTCTTC. It yields the protein CASSPSDTSEQFF.

The chain joins TRBV4-1 to TRBJ2-5; 9 bases match TRBD1. The V gene's germline CDR1 is MGHRA and CDR2 YSYEKL. V shed 0 bases, J shed 5 bases, and the junction held 16 bases outside the gene matches. This CDR3 is built from 19 residues. CDR3 coding DNA: TGCGCCAGCAGCCAAGATTTATCCGGGACAGGGATAGATAGGGAGACCCAGTACTTC. Translated, it gives CASSQDLSGTGIDRETQYF.

The chain recombines TRBV5-1 with TRBJ2-3; 9 bases match TRBD1. Trimming removed 7 bases from V and 5 bases from J; junction bases left unmatched: 8. Germline V CDR1 and CDR2: SGHRS, YFSETQ. CDR3 length: 14 amino acids. The CDR3 spells CASAVRQGGDTQYF. The CDR3 DNA sequence: TGCGCCAGCGCTGTGAGACAGGGGGGAGATACGCAGTATTTT.

As DNA, the CDR3 is TGTGCCAGCAGCTTAGTTGGCGGGAGGAATGAGCAGTTCTTC. Translation gives CASSLVGGRNEQFF. This chain uses TRBV7-2 with TRBJ2-1; TRBD2 agrees at 8 bases. The CDR3 is made up of 14 amino acids. Germline lookup yields CDR1 SGHTA and CDR2 FQGNSA. V shed 1 base and J 7 bases; nucleotides not matched to a gene: 3.